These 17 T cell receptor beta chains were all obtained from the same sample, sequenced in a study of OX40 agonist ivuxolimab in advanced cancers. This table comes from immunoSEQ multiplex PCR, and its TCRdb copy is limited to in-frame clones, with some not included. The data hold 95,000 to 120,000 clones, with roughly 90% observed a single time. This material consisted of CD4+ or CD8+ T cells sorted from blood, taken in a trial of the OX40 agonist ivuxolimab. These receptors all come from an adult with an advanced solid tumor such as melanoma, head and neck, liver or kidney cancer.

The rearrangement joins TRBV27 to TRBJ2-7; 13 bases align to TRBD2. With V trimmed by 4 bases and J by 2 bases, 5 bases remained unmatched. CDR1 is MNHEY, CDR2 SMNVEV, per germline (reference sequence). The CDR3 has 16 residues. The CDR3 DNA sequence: TGTGCCAGCAGTTCCTCACTAGCGGGAGGGCCCTACGAGCAGTACTTC. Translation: CASSSSLAGGPYEQYF.

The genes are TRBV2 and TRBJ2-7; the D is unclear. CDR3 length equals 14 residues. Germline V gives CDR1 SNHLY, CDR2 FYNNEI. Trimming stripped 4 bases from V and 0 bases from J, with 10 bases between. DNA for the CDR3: TGTGCCAGCAGTGGGACCTTTAGCTCCTACGAGCAGTACTTC. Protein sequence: CASSGTFSSYEQYF.

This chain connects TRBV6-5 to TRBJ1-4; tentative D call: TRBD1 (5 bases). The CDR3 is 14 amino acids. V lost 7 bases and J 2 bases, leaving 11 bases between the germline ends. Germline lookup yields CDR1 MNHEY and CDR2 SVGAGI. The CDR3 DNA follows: TGTGCCAGCACCGCGGGGGGTACTAATGAAAAACTGTTTTTT. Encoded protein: CASTAGGTNEKLFF.

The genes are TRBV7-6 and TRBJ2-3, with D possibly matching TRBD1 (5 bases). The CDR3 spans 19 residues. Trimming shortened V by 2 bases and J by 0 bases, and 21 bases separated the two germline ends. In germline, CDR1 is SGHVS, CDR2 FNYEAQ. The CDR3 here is CASSLFGRAWEISTDTQYF. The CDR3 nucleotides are TGTGCCAGCAGCTTATTTGGCAGGGCGTGGGAAATCAGCACAGATACGCAGTATTTT. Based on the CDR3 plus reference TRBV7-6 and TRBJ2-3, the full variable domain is GAGVSQSPRYKVTKRGQDVALRCDPISGHVSLYWYRQALGQGPEFLTYFNYEAQQDKSGLPNDRFSAERPEGSISTLTIQRTEQRDSAMYRCASSLFGRAWEISTDTQYFGPGTRLTVL.

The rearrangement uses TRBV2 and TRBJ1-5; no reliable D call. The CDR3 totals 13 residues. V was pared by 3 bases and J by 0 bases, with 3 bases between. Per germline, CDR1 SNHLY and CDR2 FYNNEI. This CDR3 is CASSDDSNQPQHF. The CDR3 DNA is TGTGCCAGCAGTGACGATAGCAATCAGCCCCAGCATTTT.

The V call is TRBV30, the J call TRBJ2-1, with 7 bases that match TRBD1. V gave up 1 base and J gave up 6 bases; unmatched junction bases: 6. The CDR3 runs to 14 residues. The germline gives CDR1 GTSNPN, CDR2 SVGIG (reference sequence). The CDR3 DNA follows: TGTGCCTGGAGTGAAAGAGGGGGCTCCAATGAGCAGTTCTTC. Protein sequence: CAWSERGGSNEQFF.

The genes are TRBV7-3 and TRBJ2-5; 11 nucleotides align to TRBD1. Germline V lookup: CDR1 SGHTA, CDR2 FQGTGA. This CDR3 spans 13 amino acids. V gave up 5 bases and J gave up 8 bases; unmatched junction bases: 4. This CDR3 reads CASSPGQGATQYF. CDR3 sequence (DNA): TGTGCCAGCAGCCCTGGACAGGGGGCAACCCAGTACTTC.

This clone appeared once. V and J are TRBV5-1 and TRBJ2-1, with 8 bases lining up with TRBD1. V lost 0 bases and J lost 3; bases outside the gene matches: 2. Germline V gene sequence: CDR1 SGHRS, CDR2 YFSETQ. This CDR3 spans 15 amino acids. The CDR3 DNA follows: TGCGCCAGCAGCTTGGATGGACAGGGCTACAATGAGCAGTTCTTC. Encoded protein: CASSLDGQGYNEQFF.

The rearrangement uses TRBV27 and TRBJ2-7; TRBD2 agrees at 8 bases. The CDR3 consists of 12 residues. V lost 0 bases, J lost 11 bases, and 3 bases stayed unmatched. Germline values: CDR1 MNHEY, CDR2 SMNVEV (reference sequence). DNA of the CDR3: TGTGCCAGCAGTTTATCGGGCGGGAGGAAGTACTTC. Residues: CASSLSGGRKYF.

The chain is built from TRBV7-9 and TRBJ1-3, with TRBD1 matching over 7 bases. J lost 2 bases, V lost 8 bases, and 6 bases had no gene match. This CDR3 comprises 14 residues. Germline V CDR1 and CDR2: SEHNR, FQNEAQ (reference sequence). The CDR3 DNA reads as TGTGCCAGCCGGGACAGCGGACCTGGAAACACCATATATTTT. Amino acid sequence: CASRDSGPGNTIYF.

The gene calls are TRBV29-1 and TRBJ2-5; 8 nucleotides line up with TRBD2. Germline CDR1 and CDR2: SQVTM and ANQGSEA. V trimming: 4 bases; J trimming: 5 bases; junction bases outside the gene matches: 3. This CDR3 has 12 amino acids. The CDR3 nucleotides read TGCAGCGTTGTTACGGGAGGGGAGACCCAGTACTTC. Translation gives CSVVTGGETQYF.

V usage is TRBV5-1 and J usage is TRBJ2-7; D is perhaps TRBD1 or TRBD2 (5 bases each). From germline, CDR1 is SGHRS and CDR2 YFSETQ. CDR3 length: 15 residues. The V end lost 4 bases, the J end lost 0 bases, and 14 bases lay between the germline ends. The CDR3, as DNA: TGCGCCAGCAGCCCCCGGACTGGGGGCTCCTACGAGCAGTACTTC. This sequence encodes CASSPRTGGSYEQYF.

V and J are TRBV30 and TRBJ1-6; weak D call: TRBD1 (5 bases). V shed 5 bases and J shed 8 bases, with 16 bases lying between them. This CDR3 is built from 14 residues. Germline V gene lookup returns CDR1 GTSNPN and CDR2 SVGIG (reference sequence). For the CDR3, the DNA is TGTGCCTGGTTAAGCCGCAGGGTTGATTCACCCCTCCACTTT. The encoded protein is CAWLSRRVDSPLHF.

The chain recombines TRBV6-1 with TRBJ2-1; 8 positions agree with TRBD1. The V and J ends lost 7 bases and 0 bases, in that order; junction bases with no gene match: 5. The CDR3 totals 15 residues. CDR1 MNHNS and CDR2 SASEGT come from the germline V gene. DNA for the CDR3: TGTGCCAGCAAGGGACAGGCCTACTCCTACAATGAGCAGTTCTTC. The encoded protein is CASKGQAYSYNEQFF.

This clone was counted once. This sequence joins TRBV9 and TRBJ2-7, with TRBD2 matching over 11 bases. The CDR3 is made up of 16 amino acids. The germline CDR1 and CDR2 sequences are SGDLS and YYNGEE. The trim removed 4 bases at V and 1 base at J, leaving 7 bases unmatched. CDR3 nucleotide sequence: TGTGCCAGCAGCCCAACCAGGACTAGCGGGTCCTACGAGCAGTACTTC. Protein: CASSPTRTSGSYEQYF.

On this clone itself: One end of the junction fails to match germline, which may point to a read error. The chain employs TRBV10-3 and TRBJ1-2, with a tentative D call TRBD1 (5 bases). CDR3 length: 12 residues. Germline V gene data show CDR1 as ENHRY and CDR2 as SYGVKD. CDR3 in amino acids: CASSYDSRGYTF. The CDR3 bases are TGTGCCAGCAGTTACGACAGCCGAGGCTACACCTTC.

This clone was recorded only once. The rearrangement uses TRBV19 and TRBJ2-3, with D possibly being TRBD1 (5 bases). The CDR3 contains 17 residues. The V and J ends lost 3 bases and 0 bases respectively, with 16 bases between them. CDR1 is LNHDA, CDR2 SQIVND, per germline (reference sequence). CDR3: CASSMSPQGWSTDTQYF. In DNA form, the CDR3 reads TGTGCCAGTAGTATGTCCCCGCAGGGTTGGAGCACAGATACGCAGTATTTT.